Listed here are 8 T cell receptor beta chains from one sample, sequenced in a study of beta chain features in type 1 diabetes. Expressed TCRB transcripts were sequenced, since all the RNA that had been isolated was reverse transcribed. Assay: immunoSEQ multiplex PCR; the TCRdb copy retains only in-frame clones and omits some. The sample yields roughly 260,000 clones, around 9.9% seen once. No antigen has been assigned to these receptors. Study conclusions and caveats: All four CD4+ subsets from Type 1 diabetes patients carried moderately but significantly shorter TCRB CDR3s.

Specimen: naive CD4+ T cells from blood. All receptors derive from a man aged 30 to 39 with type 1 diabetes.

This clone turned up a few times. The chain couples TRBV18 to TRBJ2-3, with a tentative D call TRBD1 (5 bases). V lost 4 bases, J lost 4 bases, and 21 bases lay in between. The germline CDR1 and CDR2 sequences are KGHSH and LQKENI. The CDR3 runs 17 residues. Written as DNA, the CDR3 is TGTGCCAGCTCACATACACTGCCTGGGGCGGTGGCAGATACGCAGTATTTT. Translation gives CASSHTLPGAVADTQYF.

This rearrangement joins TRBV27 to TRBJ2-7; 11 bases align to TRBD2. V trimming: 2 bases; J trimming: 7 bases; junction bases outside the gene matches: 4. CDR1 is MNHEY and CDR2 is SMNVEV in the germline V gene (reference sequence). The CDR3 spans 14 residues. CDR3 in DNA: TGTGCCAGCAGTTTAATAGCGGGGGGGCTTGAGCAGTACTTC. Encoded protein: CASSLIAGGLEQYF.

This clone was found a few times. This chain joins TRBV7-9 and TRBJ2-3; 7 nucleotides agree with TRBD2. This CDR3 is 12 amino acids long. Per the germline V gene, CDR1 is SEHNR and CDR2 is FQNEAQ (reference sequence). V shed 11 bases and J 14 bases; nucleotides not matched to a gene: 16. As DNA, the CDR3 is TGTGCCGGCCGGACTAGGGAATCCCTCATGTATTTT. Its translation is CAGRTRESLMYF.

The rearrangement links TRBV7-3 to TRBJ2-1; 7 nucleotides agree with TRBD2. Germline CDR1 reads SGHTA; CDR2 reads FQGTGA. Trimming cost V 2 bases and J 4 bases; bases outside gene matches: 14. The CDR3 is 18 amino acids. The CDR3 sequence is CASSLFFVGLAAYNEQFF. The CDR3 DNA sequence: TGTGCCAGCAGCTTATTCTTTGTCGGCCTAGCGGCTTACAATGAGCAGTTCTTC.

Written as DNA, the CDR3 is TGTGCCAGCAGCTTATGGCCAACTCGGACAGGGGACGAGCAGTACTTC. It encodes CASSLWPTRTGDEQYF. The gene calls are TRBV7-2 and TRBJ2-7; TRBD1 matches 9 bases. The CDR3 runs to 16 residues. Unmatched junction bases numbered 10, after V lost 2 bases and J lost 5 bases. Germline V gene lookup returns CDR1 SGHTA and CDR2 FQGNSA. Full variable domain (missing parts from reference TRBV7-2 and TRBJ2-7): GAGVSQSPSNKVTEKGKDVELRCDPISGHTALYWYRQSLGQGLEFLIYFQGNSAPDKSGLPSDRFSAERTGGSVSTLTIQRTQQEDSAVYLCASSLWPTRTGDEQYFGPGTRLTVT.

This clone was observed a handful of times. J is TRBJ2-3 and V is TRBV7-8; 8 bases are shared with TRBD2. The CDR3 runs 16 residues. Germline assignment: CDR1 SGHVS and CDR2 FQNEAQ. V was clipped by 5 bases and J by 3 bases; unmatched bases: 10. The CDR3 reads CASSLGGGGQTDTQYF. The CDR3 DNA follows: TGTGCCAGCAGCCTGGGGGGCGGGGGGCAAACAGATACGCAGTATTTT.

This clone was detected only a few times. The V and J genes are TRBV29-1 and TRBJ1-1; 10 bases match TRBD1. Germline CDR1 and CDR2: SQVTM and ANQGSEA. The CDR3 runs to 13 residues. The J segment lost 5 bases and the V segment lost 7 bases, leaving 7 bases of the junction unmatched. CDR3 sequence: CSGGQGGRTEAFF. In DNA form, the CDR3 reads TGCAGCGGCGGACAGGGGGGCAGGACTGAAGCTTTCTTT.

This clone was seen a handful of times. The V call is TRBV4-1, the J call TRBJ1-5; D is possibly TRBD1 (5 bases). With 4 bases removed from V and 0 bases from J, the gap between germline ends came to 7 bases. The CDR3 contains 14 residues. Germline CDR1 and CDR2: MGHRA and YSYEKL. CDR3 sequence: CASSPTVSNQPQHF. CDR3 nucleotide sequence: TGCGCCAGCAGCCCGACAGTTAGCAATCAGCCCCAGCATTTT.